Listed below are T cell receptor beta chains from one sample, sequenced in a study of CD8 T cells in Susac syndrome. TCRdb processed the immunoSEQ multiplex PCR reads anew with MiXCR; each CDR3 protein has one entry. The sample holds around 180,000 distinct CDR3 sequences, 80% to 95% seen once. The material sequenced was CD4+ T cells from PBMCs. The receptors shown here come from a human donor with multiple sclerosis. CDR3s leave out the opening cysteine and the closing phenylalanine or tryptophan.

ASSPNPGRGQPQH	TRBV9
ASSLGGGLQETQY	TRBV5-6
ASSQETPNTEAF	TRBV18
ASSFGGRGRTEAF	TRBV28
ASSQAGPAGYGYT	TRBV3-1
ASRIAGGTYEQY	TRBV19
ASSLDVASTDTQY	TRBV5-4
AISENGHYNEQF	TRBV10-3
SAVQSLGTEAF	TRBV29-1
ASSTGTFFYEQY	TRBV18
ASSPADTIY	TRBV18
ASSRFEGGAYEQY	TRBV7-3
ASRGQGAYEQY	TRBV19
ASSLGQGGPYEQY	TRBV12-3/TRBV12-4
ASSHDRHREGRN	TRBV23-1
ASAWEGIIGNEQF	TRBV3-1
ASGFDTDTQY	TRBV7-2
ASSLVRVDQPQH	TRBV28
ASRVTGINSPLH	TRBV6-6
SAQRGVLGANQPQH	TRBV20-1
ATKRQGGDTQY	TRBV24-1
ASSLRQGAGEQY	TRBV28
ASSITRQANTEAF	TRBV19
ASSSSGTENYGYT	TRBV28
ASSSLTGTVLRDGYT	TRBV6-5
SASGQGTQY	TRBV20-1
ASSPMTSGIDTQY	TRBV7-2
ASSFTSGSGYEQY	TRBV6-6
ASSLDYFGGQGISGANVLT	TRBV11-2
ASSPSDRGWSAEAF	TRBV7-8
ASRPQGEKLF	TRBV12-3/TRBV12-4
SAREGGRSYTEAF	TRBV20-1
ASSLAGISYNEQF	TRBV5-1
ASSILQGSYEQY	TRBV19
ASQAPEGEKLF	TRBV25-1
ASSLSSGSTGELF	TRBV12-3/TRBV12-4